This T cell receptor beta chain came from a study of blood T cells in healthy people across ages. Findings and limits, study-wide: Investigators treated diversity estimates from one million T cells as underestimates.

There are 14 residues in the CDR3. Germline CDR1 and CDR2: SGHTA and FQGNSA. Trimming stripped 3 bases from V and 6 bases from J, with 14 bases between. Alongside a J-beta primer mix, a sample-barcoded 5' primer served in a second PCR lasting 7 to 11 cycles. TCRdb reprocessed the 5' RACE reads via MiXCR and lists one record per CDR3 protein. This sample has around 1.7 million distinct CDR3 sequences, with roughly 28% found just once. At least 6.5 million PBMCs were isolated per sample. Regarding this clonotype: What it binds is unknown.

Sequenced material: blood. The V gene is TRBV7-2, the J gene TRBJ1-2; D call uncertain. This sequence originates from a woman younger than 45 in good health. Here the CDR3 DNA reads TGTGCCAGCAGCTTCGGGCGAGGCCTGAATGGCTACACCTTC. This gives the protein CASSFGRGLNGYTF.